Following are 19 T cell receptor beta chains from one sample sequenced in a study of shared clonotypes between healthy human individuals. As defined, naive CD8 cells were CD45RO-negative and positively selected for CCR7, with terminally differentiated effector memory CD45RA+ cells excluded. Data came from immunoSEQ multiplex PCR; TCRdb stores just in-frame clones and leaves some out. The data show approximately 2,000,000 clones, with around 93% seen just once and roughly 1.7% held by the top ten. Sample: naive CD8+ T cells from PBMCs. Receptors were obtained from a man younger than 35 in good health. Some clones in this sample may be carry-over from other donors' samples.

This chain joins TRBV18 and TRBJ2-1; D is undetermined. Trimming stripped 2 bases from V and 0 bases from J, with 11 bases between. Germline V gives CDR1 KGHSH, CDR2 LQKENI. This CDR3 region has 16 residues. CDR3: CASSPEGERSYNEQFF. The CDR3 coding sequence is TGTGCCAGCTCACCAGAAGGCGAGCGCTCCTACAATGAGCAGTTCTTC.

The rearrangement uses TRBV6-6 and TRBJ2-2; 9 bases map to TRBD2. This CDR3 contains 14 residues. The germline V gene has CDR1 MNHNY and CDR2 SVGAGI (reference sequence). V lost 2 bases and J lost 6; bases outside the gene matches: 1. This chain's CDR3 is CASSYGTSSGELFF. CDR3 coding DNA: TGTGCCAGCAGTTACGGGACTAGCTCCGGGGAGCTGTTTTTT.

Ten or more counts support this clone. The CDR3 here is CASSFSGGRTDTQYF. CDR3 nucleotides: TGTGCCAGCAGCTTCTCTGGGGGCCGCACAGATACGCAGTATTTT. The chain uses TRBV11-3 and TRBJ2-3; D perhaps matches TRBD1 (6 bases). Germline CDR1 reads SGHNT; CDR2 reads YENEEA. Deletions cut 3 bases from V and 1 base from J, with 11 bases between. The CDR3 has 15 residues.

V usage is TRBV5-1 and J usage is TRBJ1-1; 9 nucleotides agree with TRBD1. Trimming at V came to 3 bases and at J to 7 bases, leaving 7 bases not matched to a gene. The CDR3 totals 14 residues. Germline V gives CDR1 SGHRS, CDR2 YFSETQ. CDR3 DNA sequence: TGCGCCAGCAGCTGGACCACAGGGGGCCATGAAGCTTTCTTT. Its protein is CASSWTTGGHEAFF.

V and J are TRBV4-2 and TRBJ1-1; TRBD1 aligns across 7 bases. J lost 5 bases, V lost 5 bases, and 5 bases had no gene match. The CDR3 is made up of 13 amino acids. Germline V CDR1 and CDR2: LGHNA, YNFKEQ. In nucleotides, the CDR3 is TGTGCCAGCAGCTCAGGGGGAAGAACTGAAGCTTTCTTT. Translation: CASSSGGRTEAFF.

V usage is TRBV4-1 and J usage is TRBJ2-1, with 8 bases matching TRBD2. The germline V gene has CDR1 MGHRA and CDR2 YSYEKL. This CDR3 is 17 amino acids long. The ends lost 0 bases at V and 5 bases at J; junction bases unmatched: 9. CDR3 bases: TGCGCCAGCAGCCAAGACTTCCGAGCGGGAGATCACAATGAGCAGTTCTTC. It specifies CASSQDFRAGDHNEQFF.

V is TRBV28 and J is TRBJ2-7; possibly TRBD1 or TRBD2 for D (5 bases each). This CDR3 has 15 amino acids. The V gene's germline CDR1 is MDHEN and CDR2 SYDVKM. The germline V and J ends were trimmed by 3 bases and 0 bases, with 12 bases remaining between them. The CDR3 loop reads CASSFPGPPSYEQYF. For the CDR3, the DNA is TGTGCCAGCAGTTTTCCGGGGCCTCCCTCCTACGAGCAGTACTTC.

V usage is TRBV5-6 and J usage is TRBJ2-1; 11 bases map to TRBD2. Germline-derived CDR1 and CDR2 are SGHDT and YYEEEE. V gave up 0 bases and J gave up 10 bases; unmatched junction bases: 9. The CDR3 runs 16 residues. The CDR3 bases are TGTGCCAGCAGCTTGGACCCGGGACTAGCGGTCGGGGAGCAGTTCTTC. Encoded protein: CASSLDPGLAVGEQFF.

The CDR3 DNA follows: TGTGCCAGCGGTTCGGTTGGAGGTCAAACCTACGAGCAGTACTTC. Amino acids: CASGSVGGQTYEQYF. This chain connects TRBV9 to TRBJ2-7, with a possible D match to TRBD2 (5 bases). The CDR3 is 15 amino acids. The ends were cut back, 7 bases at V and 2 bases at J, with 19 bases in the middle. From germline, CDR1 is SGDLS and CDR2 YYNGEE.

The chain is built from TRBV21-1 and TRBJ2-7; the table names TRBD1, a call not compared with the DNA. TRBV21-1 is a recognized pseudogene. CDR3 length: 16 amino acids. The CDR3 is CASSKTRRVKAYEQYF. CDR3 nucleotides: TGTGCCAGCAGCAAAACCCGCAGGGTGAAGGCCTACGAGCAGTACTTC.

The V gene is TRBV19, the J gene TRBJ2-7, with 11 bases aligning to TRBD2. The germline V gene has CDR1 LNHDA and CDR2 SQIVND (reference sequence). V shed 5 bases and J 3 bases; nucleotides not matched to a gene: 6. This CDR3 contains 15 residues. The CDR3 coding sequence is TGTGCCAGTAGTGTATACCTAGCGGGAGGCTACGAGCAGTACTTC. Its translation: CASSVYLAGGYEQYF.

The chain has TRBV12-5 and TRBJ2-7; 7 positions agree with TRBD2. With 2 bases clipped from V and 4 bases from J, the junction kept 11 bases outside the gene matches. The CDR3 is made up of 16 amino acids. Per germline, CDR1 LGHNT and CDR2 FRNRAP. In DNA, the CDR3 is TGTGCTAGTGGTTTGCTAGCCGGGACTACAACTTACGAGCAGTACTTC. This codes for CASGLLAGTTTYEQYF.

This chain uses TRBV5-8 with TRBJ1-2; D not certain. Germline-derived CDR1 and CDR2 are SGHTS and YDEGEE. With 4 bases removed from V and 2 bases from J, the gap between germline ends came to 21 bases. CDR3 length: 17 amino acids. In DNA form, the CDR3 reads TGTGCCAGCAGCCCCCACCTTTACAGTACCCCCAACTATGGCTACACCTTC. This codes for CASSPHLYSTPNYGYTF.

This sequence joins TRBV7-9 and TRBJ2-7, with 10 bases that match TRBD2. The trim removed 3 bases at V and 0 bases at J, leaving 5 bases unmatched. Germline assignment: CDR1 SEHNR and CDR2 FQNEAQ (reference sequence). CDR3 size: 16 residues. CDR3: CASSFPASGSSYEQYF. CDR3 DNA sequence: TGTGCCAGCAGCTTCCCGGCTAGCGGGAGCTCCTACGAGCAGTACTTC.

Only one count was recorded for this clone. The genes are TRBV27 and TRBJ1-1; 7 positions agree with TRBD1. V lost 1 base and J lost 3; bases outside the gene matches: 11. This CDR3 contains 17 residues. Germline CDR1 and CDR2: MNHEY and SMNVEV (reference sequence). The CDR3 DNA is TGTGCCAGCAGTTTATACCCGCAGGGGGGGTTGGACACTGAAGCTTTCTTT. Translating gives CASSLYPQGGLDTEAFF.

The J gene is TRBJ1-5, the V gene TRBV14; D might be TRBD1 (5 bases). The length of the CDR3 is 19 residues. In germline, CDR1 is SGHDN, CDR2 FVKESK. Trimming removed 1 base from V and 5 bases from J, with 24 bases in between. The CDR3 DNA reads TGTGCCAGCAGCCAAGGTAAAAGACGACAGAGGGTTTACGATCAGCCCCAGCATTTT. Residues: CASSQGKRRQRVYDQPQHF.

The rearrangement links TRBV27 to TRBJ2-3; maybe TRBD1 (6 bases). From germline, CDR1 is MNHEY and CDR2 SMNVEV (reference sequence). The CDR3 extends over 15 amino acids. The germline V and J ends were trimmed by 4 bases and 2 bases, with 13 bases remaining between them. In DNA, the CDR3 is TGTGCCAGCAGTTCCCGGGACACCTTCACAGATACGCAGTATTTT. The encoded protein is CASSSRDTFTDTQYF.

In DNA form, the CDR3 reads TGTGCCACCACGTGGAGGGGATACAATGAGCAGTTCTTC. Translation gives CATTWRGYNEQFF. V is TRBV28 and J is TRBJ2-1; D may be TRBD2 (6 bases). The CDR3 loop spans 13 amino acids. V was clipped by 10 bases and J by 4 bases, with 14 bases between them. Germline V gene data show CDR1 as MDHEN and CDR2 as SYDVKM.

The chain uses TRBV28 and TRBJ2-5; 7 bases are shared with TRBD2. The J call is uncertain, as TRBJ2-7 better fits the DNA end. Germline values: CDR1 MDHEN, CDR2 SYDVKM. CDR3 size: 15 residues. The CDR3 spells CASSSPPSGPYEQYF. CDR3 nucleotide sequence: TGTGCCAGCAGTTCCCCCCCTAGCGGACCCTACGAGCAGTACTTC.